Listed below are T cell receptor beta chains from one sample, sequenced in a study of blood T cell repertoires in COVID-19. Some clones are missing from TCRdb's copy, which holds only in-frame ones; the method was immunoSEQ multiplex PCR. The sample includes about 160,000 clones, approximately 77% of them seen just once. Sequences were obtained from PBMCs or T cells enriched from blood (not recorded which). These receptors were obtained from a man between 60 and 75 years old who had recovered from COVID-19. CDR3s include the opening cysteine and the closing phenylalanine or tryptophan. The D gene is left open where the match is weak. Clone size is not always given. Where it is, it says once, few, many or a class for expanded clones.

d_call | j_call | v_call | clone_size | cdr3_aa | cdr3_nt
- | TRBJ2-7 | TRBV15 | - | CATSRDPGLEQYF | TGTGCCACCAGCAGAGATCCAGGGTTAGAGCAGTACTTC
- | TRBJ1-2 | TRBV6-5 | few | CASSTEWGGGYTF | TGTGCCAGCAGTACCGAGTGGGGGGGTGGCTACACCTTC
TRBD1 | TRBJ2-1 | TRBV3-1/TRBV3-2 | - | CASSHGDREQFF | TGTGCCAGCAGCCATGGGGACAGGGAGCAGTTCTTC
- | TRBJ1-2 | TRBV23-1 | - | CASSQPITQVITF | TGCGCCAGCAGTCAACCCATAACTCAGGTCATCACCTTC
TRBD2 | TRBJ2-3 | TRBV5-5 | - | CASSLLAGGPDTQYF | TGTGCCAGCAGTCTACTAGCGGGAGGCCCAGATACGCAGTATTTT
- | TRBJ1-2 | TRBV21-1 | - | CARISRGFGGYTF | TGTGCCAGGATCTCCAGGGGTTTCGGCGGCTACACCTTC
- | TRBJ2-7 | TRBV4-1 | - | CASSRLGGVNYYEQYF | TGCGCCAGCAGCCGTCTCGGGGGAGTCAACTACTACGAGCAGTACTTC
TRBD1 | TRBJ2-2 | TRBV19 | once | CASTAGQGIGELFF | TGTGCCAGTACCGCGGGACAGGGGATCGGGGAGCTGTTTTTT
TRBD1 | TRBJ1-4 | TRBV7-6 | - | CASSDRVNEKLFF | TGTGCCAGCAGCGACAGGGTGAATGAAAAACTGTTTTTT
TRBD1 | TRBJ2-2 | TRBV28 | - | CASSLDPGQAKVGELFF | TGTGCCAGCAGTTTAGATCCGGGACAGGCGAAGGTCGGGGAGCTGTTTTTT
- | TRBJ2-5 | TRBV9 | once | CASSVDGYQETQYF | TGTGCCAGCAGCGTAGACGGGTACCAAGAGACCCAGTACTTC
- | TRBJ2-2 | TRBV18 | - | CASSIGQLNTGELFF | TGTGCCAGCTCAATTGGACAGTTGAACACCGGGGAGCTGTTTTTT
- | TRBJ2-3 | TRBV9 | - | CASSVADRLATDTQYF | TGTGCCAGCAGCGTAGCCGACCGCCTAGCGACCGATACGCAGTATTTT
- | TRBJ2-2 | TRBV19 | - | CASSIWARQAGELFF | TGTGCCAGTAGTATCTGGGCACGCCAGGCCGGGGAGCTGTTTTTT
TRBD2 | TRBJ2-1 | TRBV6-1 | - | CASSDFSGVASEQFF | TGTGCCAGCAGTGATTTTAGCGGGGTGGCCAGTGAGCAGTTCTTC
TRBD1 | TRBJ2-6 | TRBV11-2 | - | CASSLGRGTHGANVLTF | TGTGCCAGCAGCTTGGGCAGGGGGACCCATGGGGCCAACGTCCTGACTTTC
- | TRBJ2-7 | TRBV5-5 | - | CASSPDRFEQYF | TGTGCCAGCAGCCCCGACAGATTCGAGCAGTACTTC
- | TRBJ1-4 | TRBV5-1 | once | CARSGQLGEKLFF | TGCGCCAGGAGTGGACAGCTGGGGGAAAAACTGTTTTTT
TRBD2 | TRBJ2-3 | TRBV7-9 | - | CASSFRLAGGPDTQYF | TGTGCCAGCAGCTTCCGACTAGCGGGAGGCCCAGATACGCAGTATTTT
TRBD1 | TRBJ1-5 | TRBV29-1 | - | CSVVGTGGGGNQPQHF | TGCAGCGTTGTGGGGACAGGGGGCGGTGGGAATCAGCCCCAGCATTTT
- | TRBJ2-7 | TRBV9 | - | CASSVQQDDREQYF | TGTGCCAGCAGCGTACAACAGGACGATCGCGAGCAGTACTTC
- | TRBJ1-2 | TRBV6-1 | - | CASSEDWGGAGGYTF | TGTGCCAGCAGTGAAGATTGGGGGGGAGCAGGGGGCTACACCTTC
- | TRBJ1-1 | TRBV2 | - | CASSGPLPQEYAEAFF | TGTGCCAGCAGCGGCCCACTACCACAGGAGTACGCTGAAGCTTTCTTT
- | TRBJ2-1 | TRBV3-1/TRBV3-2 | few | CASSPGVGSEVEQFF | TGTGCCAGCAGCCCTGGCGTCGGCTCCGAGGTGGAGCAGTTCTTC
- | TRBJ1-1 | TRBV19 | - | CASSTYSGIDTEAFF | TGTGCCAGTAGTACCTACTCCGGGATTGACACTGAAGCTTTCTTT
TRBD1 | TRBJ1-4 | TRBV19 | - | CASSPARTGGHEKLFF | TGTGCCAGTAGTCCGGCCAGGACAGGGGGCCATGAAAAACTGTTTTTT
TRBD2 | TRBJ2-7 | TRBV7-2 | - | CASSADLAGGRYEQYF | TGTGCCAGCAGCGCAGATCTAGCGGGAGGGCGTTACGAGCAGTACTTC
TRBD2 | TRBJ2-7 | TRBV11-3 | few | CASSLGPGLAHEQYF | TGTGCCAGCAGCTTAGGCCCCGGACTAGCGCACGAGCAGTACTTC
- | TRBJ1-3 | TRBV7-3 | - | CASSLPGVRRNTIYF | TGTGCCAGCAGCTTGCCCGGGGTGCGGCGAAACACCATATATTTT
TRBD2 | TRBJ2-1 | TRBV5-1 | - | CASSQGLAGEYEQFF | TGCGCCAGCAGCCAAGGACTAGCGGGGGAATATGAGCAGTTCTTC
TRBD2 | TRBJ2-1 | TRBV10-2 | few | CASTRLAGTYNEQFF | TGCGCCAGCACCAGACTAGCGGGGACCTATAATGAGCAGTTCTTC
- | TRBJ2-5 | TRBV2 | few | CARNSLSGGIETQYF | TGTGCCAGGAATTCCCTCTCGGGGGGCATTGAGACCCAGTACTTC
- | TRBJ1-5 | TRBV10-3 | few | CAISGTQEEPQHF | TGTGCCATCAGTGGGACCCAGGAGGAGCCCCAGCATTTT
TRBD1 | TRBJ1-2 | TRBV30 | - | CAWSVDLMTGRGYTF | TGTGCCTGGAGTGTAGATTTGATGACAGGGCGTGGCTACACCTTC
- | TRBJ2-5 | TRBV7-6 | - | CASRLQETQYF | TGTGCCAGCAGACTCCAAGAGACCCAGTACTTC
TRBD2 | TRBJ2-2 | TRBV2 | few | CASSDLAGGSTGELFF | TGTGCCAGCAGCGATTTAGCGGGGGGTTCCACCGGGGAGCTGTTTTTT
- | TRBJ2-3 | TRBV30 | - | CAWSGPSTDTQYF | TGTGCCTGGAGTGGGCCCAGCACAGATACGCAGTATTTT
TRBD1 | TRBJ2-5 | TRBV3-1/TRBV3-2 | - | CASSQAGTVGEETQYF | TGTGCCAGCAGCCAAGCCGGGACAGTGGGCGAAGAGACCCAGTACTTC
TRBD1 | TRBJ1-6 | TRBV5-5 | - | CASSSPGQGLENSPLHF | TGTGCCAGCAGCTCACCGGGACAGGGACTTGAAAATTCACCCCTCCACTTT
TRBD2 | TRBJ2-1 | TRBV18 | - | CASSPLAGDLREQFF | TGTGCCAGCTCACCGCTAGCGGGAGATTTGAGGGAGCAGTTCTTC
TRBD1 | TRBJ1-1 | TRBV24-1 | - | CATSAGQGNTEAFF | TGTGCCACCAGTGCAGGACAGGGGAACACTGAAGCTTTCTTT
- | TRBJ2-2 | TRBV18 | once | CASSPSGGGTGELFF | TGTGCCAGCTCACCATCAGGGGGAGGCACCGGGGAGCTGTTTTTT
TRBD1 | TRBJ2-7 | TRBV25-1 | - | CASSENTGTVVYEQYF | TGTGCCAGCAGTGAGAACACCGGGACAGTAGTCTACGAGCAGTACTTC
- | TRBJ2-7 | TRBV7-9 | - | CASSKDSLSYEQYF | TGTGCCAGCAGCAAGGACAGCCTATCCTACGAGCAGTACTTC
TRBD2 | TRBJ2-5 | TRBV5-1 | - | CASSLDLAGNQETQYF | TGCGCCAGCAGCTTGGATCTAGCGGGGAACCAAGAGACCCAGTACTTC